These T cell receptor beta chains were read from a single sample in a study of cytomegalovirus exposure and HLA in healthy donors. The assay was immunoSEQ multiplex PCR, and TCRdb's table has in-frame clones only and misses some. The sample lists around 130,000 clones; roughly four fifths were seen once. The sequenced sample consisted of PBMCs. The source is a woman between 40 and 55 years old in good health and CMV-seropositive. Both conserved end residues are part of each CDR3. A D gene is named only where the DNA matches it firmly. The size of a clone is reported for some rows only, either as once, few or many, or as a class for expanded clones.

cdr3_nt: TGTGCCAGCTCAACCAGCAGCCCCACAGGGTCAGGGTATGGCTACACCTTC; cdr3_aa: CASSTSSPTGSGYGYTF; j_call: TRBJ1-2; cdr3_length: 17; v_call: TRBV18; d_call: -; clone_size: -
cdr3_nt: TGTGCCAGCAGTTTATTACTAGCGGGAGGGCCGGGGGAGCAGTACTTC; cdr3_aa: CASSLLLAGGPGEQYF; j_call: TRBJ2-7; cdr3_length: 16; v_call: TRBV27; d_call: TRBD2; clone_size: -
cdr3_nt: TGTGCCAGCAGTGAGACTAGCGGGGGGATTGAGCAGTTCTTC; cdr3_aa: CASSETSGGIEQFF; j_call: TRBJ2-1; cdr3_length: 14; v_call: TRBV6-1; d_call: TRBD2; clone_size: -
cdr3_nt: TGCGCCAGCAGCTTGGATGGCAGGGGGCCCGAGCAGTACTTC; cdr3_aa: CASSLDGRGPEQYF; j_call: TRBJ2-7; cdr3_length: 14; v_call: TRBV5-1; d_call: TRBD1; clone_size: once
cdr3_nt: TGTGCCAGCTCACCACTCATCGCGGGCTCCTACAATGAGCAGTTCTTC; cdr3_aa: CASSPLIAGSYNEQFF; j_call: TRBJ2-1; cdr3_length: 16; v_call: TRBV18; d_call: -; clone_size: -
cdr3_nt: TGTGCCAGCAGGTGGACAAGTAGCACAGATACGCAGTATTTT; cdr3_aa: CASRWTSSTDTQYF; j_call: TRBJ2-3; cdr3_length: 14; v_call: TRBV6-5; d_call: -; clone_size: -
cdr3_nt: TGTTCCAGCAGCCTGCCCGGGACAGGGACTGAAAAACTGTTTTTT; cdr3_aa: CSSSLPGTGTEKLFF; j_call: TRBJ1-4; cdr3_length: 15; v_call: TRBV7-9; d_call: TRBD1; clone_size: -
cdr3_nt: TGTGCCAGTAGTATATCGGCTAATGAAAAACTGTTTTTT; cdr3_aa: CASSISANEKLFF; j_call: TRBJ1-4; cdr3_length: 13; v_call: TRBV19; d_call: -; clone_size: -
cdr3_nt: TGTGCCTGGAGCGACGACAGGCAAGAGACCCAGTACTTC; cdr3_aa: CAWSDDRQETQYF; j_call: TRBJ2-5; cdr3_length: 13; v_call: TRBV30; d_call: -; clone_size: -
cdr3_nt: TGCGCCAGCAGCTTGGGAACAAATAACAGGGAGGGGCAGTACTTC; cdr3_aa: CASSLGTNNREGQYF; j_call: TRBJ2-7; cdr3_length: 15; v_call: TRBV5-1; d_call: -; clone_size: -
cdr3_nt: TGTGCCAGCAGCAGGCGACTGGCGGGGGGTTTGGATACGCAGTATTTT; cdr3_aa: CASSRRLAGGLDTQYF; j_call: TRBJ2-3; cdr3_length: 16; v_call: TRBV7-3; d_call: TRBD2; clone_size: -
cdr3_nt: TGTGCCAGCAGCTTAAGGGGACAGGGGGTCGTGGGTCAGCCCCAGCATTTT; cdr3_aa: CASSLRGQGVVGQPQHF; j_call: TRBJ1-5; cdr3_length: 17; v_call: TRBV7-8; d_call: TRBD1; clone_size: -
cdr3_nt: TGTGCCATCAGTCGGGACAACTACGAGCAGTACTTC; cdr3_aa: CAISRDNYEQYF; j_call: TRBJ2-7; cdr3_length: 12; v_call: TRBV10-3; d_call: -; clone_size: -
cdr3_nt: TGTGCCAGCAGCTTAGACTCACTCGGAGGAGGTCAGCCCCAGCATTTT; cdr3_aa: CASSLDSLGGGQPQHF; j_call: TRBJ1-5; cdr3_length: 16; v_call: TRBV7-9; d_call: -; clone_size: -
cdr3_nt: TGTGCCAGCACTGCGGGGCAACACTACGAGCAGTACTTC; cdr3_aa: CASTAGQHYEQYF; j_call: TRBJ2-7; cdr3_length: 13; v_call: TRBV7-9; d_call: -; clone_size: -
cdr3_nt: TGTGCCAGCAGCCAAGAGCGCACCGGGGAGCTGTTTTTT; cdr3_aa: CASSQERTGELFF; j_call: TRBJ2-2; cdr3_length: 13; v_call: TRBV4-2; d_call: -; clone_size: -
cdr3_nt: TGCGCCAGCAGCTTGGAAGCAGGGGGGAGCACTGAAGCTTTCTTT; cdr3_aa: CASSLEAGGSTEAFF; j_call: TRBJ1-1; cdr3_length: 15; v_call: TRBV5-1; d_call: TRBD1; clone_size: -